Shown below are 14 T cell receptor beta chains from a single sample sequenced in a study of cytomegalovirus exposure and HLA in healthy donors. The PCR made use of 60 Vbeta and 13 Jbeta primers. The table came from immunoSEQ multiplex PCR; TCRdb's copy has only in-frame clones and leaves some out. The data show roughly 87,000 clones, 65% to 80% seen once. Sample: PBMCs. The source is a man aged 60-69 years in good health and CMV-seronegative.

With regard to this clone: Other DNA sequences in the same sample also yield this CDR3. The chain has TRBV2 and TRBJ1-2; D not certain. The V gene lost 3 bases and the J gene lost 5 bases, with 7 bases spanning the gap. This CDR3 comprises 12 residues. In germline, CDR1 is SNHLY, CDR2 FYNNEI. The CDR3 loop is CASSDSGYGYTF. In nucleotides, the CDR3 is TGTGCCAGCAGTGATTCGGGGTATGGCTACACCTTC.

This clone has only one observation. The chain uses TRBV7-8 and TRBJ1-5, with D possibly matching TRBD1 (5 bases). With 0 bases removed from V and 7 bases from J, the gap between germline ends came to 19 bases. The CDR3 covers 17 residues. In germline, CDR1 is SGHVS, CDR2 FQNEAQ. The CDR3 is CASSLAPGRALRQPQHF. In nucleotides, the CDR3 is TGTGCCAGCAGCTTAGCCCCCGGCAGGGCCCTGCGGCAGCCCCAGCATTTT.

This clone is a singleton in its sample. V and J are TRBV6-1 and TRBJ2-3, with 11 bases fitting TRBD2. CDR3 length: 18 residues. Per the germline V gene, CDR1 is MNHNS and CDR2 is SASEGT. V lost 3 bases to trimming and J lost 6 bases; unmatched junction nucleotides: 14. The chain's CDR3 is CASSEWWDSGGAGDTQYF. The CDR3 DNA reads TGTGCCAGCAGTGAGTGGTGGGATAGCGGGGGGGCCGGCGATACGCAGTATTTT.

With regard to this clone: One end of the junction is discordant with germline, which a read error may explain. The rearrangement links TRBV7-9 to TRBJ2-2; TRBD2 might be the D (7 bases). CDR3 size: 16 residues. CDR1 and CDR2 (germline): SEHNR, FQNEAQ (reference sequence). The CDR3 DNA follows: TGTTCCAGCAGCTTAGCGCTTCGGGGGGCCCGCGGGGAGCTGTTTTTT. This encodes CSSSLALRGARGELFF.

V usage is TRBV16 and J usage is TRBJ1-1, with a possible D match to TRBD1 (5 bases). The CDR3 is 17 residues long. V lost 0 bases, J lost 0 bases, and 14 bases lay in between. Per germline, CDR1 KGHSY and CDR2 FQNENV. Written as DNA, the CDR3 is TGTGCCAGCAGCCAATCCGGGGGAAGGGCTATGAACACTGAAGCTTTCTTT. It specifies CASSQSGGRAMNTEAFF.

The chain carries TRBV28 and TRBJ2-3, with TRBD1 identical over 11 bases. After removal of 2 bases from V and 3 bases from J, the junction contained 7 bases not matched to a gene. The CDR3 extends over 17 amino acids. CDR1 is MDHEN and CDR2 is SYDVKM in the germline V gene. The CDR3 DNA is TGTGCCAGCAGTTTAACCCGGGACAGGGGGTATACAGATACGCAGTATTTT. This encodes CASSLTRDRGYTDTQYF.

The chain uses TRBV7-3 and TRBJ2-1, with 16 bases matching TRBD2. The V segment lost 5 bases and the J segment 5 bases; nucleotides outside the gene matches: 9. CDR1 and CDR2 from the germline V gene are SGHTA and FQGTGA. This CDR3 has 18 residues. The CDR3 loop is CASSPQGLAGGQNNEQFF. Written as DNA, the CDR3 is TGTGCCAGCAGCCCGCAGGGACTAGCGGGGGGGCAGAACAATGAGCAGTTCTTC.

The chain has TRBV5-5 and TRBJ2-7, with D perhaps TRBD1 (6 bases). Germline CDR1 is SGHKS and CDR2 is YYEKEE (reference sequence). The CDR3 totals 14 residues. The V and J ends lost 0 bases and 3 bases respectively, with 10 bases between them. The CDR3 DNA reads TGTGCCAGCAGCTTGGCCGACAGGATCTACGAGCAGTACTTC. Protein product: CASSLADRIYEQYF.

V is TRBV5-1 and J is TRBJ2-3; 12 nucleotides line up with TRBD2. The CDR3 is 15 amino acids. V lost 4 bases, J lost 5 bases, and 5 bases stayed unmatched. Germline V gene sequence: CDR1 SGHRS, CDR2 YFSETQ. CDR3 nucleotide sequence: TGCGCCAGCAGCCCGACTAGCGGGGGCCTAGATACGCAGTATTTT. It yields the protein CASSPTSGGLDTQYF.

This clone has a single count. The chain uses TRBV6-6 and TRBJ2-1, with D possibly being TRBD2 (5 bases). Trimming removed 2 bases from V and 4 bases from J, with 9 bases in between. This CDR3 has 14 amino acids. Germline CDR1 and CDR2: MNHNY and SVGAGI (reference sequence). The chain's CDR3 is CASSYRRGYNEQFF. In nucleotides, the CDR3 is TGTGCCAGCAGTTACCGCCGGGGATACAATGAGCAGTTCTTC.

The chain carries TRBV6-1 and TRBJ1-5; D is unclear. Germline CDR1 and CDR2: MNHNS and SASEGT. The CDR3 runs 15 residues. Trimming took off 0 bases at V and 6 bases at J, with 12 bases between the two ends. Here the CDR3 reads CASSEAGGRGQPQHF. DNA for the CDR3: TGTGCCAGCAGTGAAGCGGGAGGGCGCGGTCAGCCCCAGCATTTT.

This chain joins TRBV9 and TRBJ2-2, with 10 bases lining up with TRBD1. Looked up from germline, CDR1 is SGDLS and CDR2 is YYNGEE. The V gene end was trimmed by 4 bases and the J gene end by 4 bases; junction bases not matched to a gene: 4. The CDR3 loop spans 15 amino acids. CDR3 sequence (DNA): TGTGCCAGCAGCCGGACAGGGGGAGGCACCGGGGAGCTGTTTTTT. As protein: CASSRTGGGTGELFF.

V usage is TRBV4-2 and J usage is TRBJ1-5, with 7 bases matching TRBD1. Trimming at V came to 3 bases and at J to 9 bases, leaving 11 bases not matched to a gene. This CDR3 is 15 amino acids long. CDR1 and CDR2 (germline): LGHNA, YNFKEQ. CDR3 region: CASSQELQGHRPQHF. CDR3 nucleotide sequence: TGTGCCAGCAGCCAGGAACTACAGGGGCATAGGCCCCAGCATTTT.

This clone has just one count. This sequence joins TRBV4-2 and TRBJ1-1, with 9 bases matching TRBD1. This CDR3 region has 17 residues. Germline assignment: CDR1 LGHNA and CDR2 YNFKEQ. J was trimmed by 4 bases and V by 4 bases; bases with no gene match: 13. CDR3 bases: TGTGCCAGCAGCCGGGGGACAGGGAATTCGGTGAGCACTGAAGCTTTCTTT. Its protein is CASSRGTGNSVSTEAFF.